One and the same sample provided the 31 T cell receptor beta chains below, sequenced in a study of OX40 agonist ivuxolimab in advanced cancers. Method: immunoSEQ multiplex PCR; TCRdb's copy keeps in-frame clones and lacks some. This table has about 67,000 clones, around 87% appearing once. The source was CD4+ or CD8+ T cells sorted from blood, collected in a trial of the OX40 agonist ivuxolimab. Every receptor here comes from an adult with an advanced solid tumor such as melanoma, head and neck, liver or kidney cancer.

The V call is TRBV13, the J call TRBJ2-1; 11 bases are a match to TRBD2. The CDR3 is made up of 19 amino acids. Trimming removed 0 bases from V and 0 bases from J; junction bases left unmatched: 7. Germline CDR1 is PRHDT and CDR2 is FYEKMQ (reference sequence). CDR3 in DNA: TGTGCCAGCAGCTTAGGCCTCGCTAGCGGGGGGTACTCCTACAATGAGCAGTTCTTC. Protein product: CASSLGLASGGYSYNEQFF.

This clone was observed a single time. CDR3 loop: CASSLASAGQPQHF. The DNA for the CDR3 is TGTGCCAGCAGTTTAGCCTCCGCGGGGCAGCCCCAGCATTTT. The rearrangement uses TRBV27 and TRBJ1-5; D is uncertain. The CDR3 covers 14 residues. Trimming took off 2 bases at V and 7 bases at J, with 12 bases between the two ends. Germline CDR1 reads MNHEY; CDR2 reads SMNVEV (reference sequence).

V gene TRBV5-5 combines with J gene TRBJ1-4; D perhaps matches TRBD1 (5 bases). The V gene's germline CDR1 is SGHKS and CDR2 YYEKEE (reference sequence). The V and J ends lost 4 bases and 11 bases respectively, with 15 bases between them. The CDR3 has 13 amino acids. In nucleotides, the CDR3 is TGTGCCAGCAGCCGCGGGACGGATGGCAAACTGTTTTTT. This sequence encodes CASSRGTDGKLFF.

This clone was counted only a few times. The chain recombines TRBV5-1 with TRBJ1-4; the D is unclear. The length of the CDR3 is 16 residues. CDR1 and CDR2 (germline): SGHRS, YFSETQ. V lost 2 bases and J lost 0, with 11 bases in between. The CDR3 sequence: CASSFGLRATNEKLFF. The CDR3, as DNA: TGCGCCAGCAGCTTTGGACTGAGGGCAACTAATGAAAAACTGTTTTTT. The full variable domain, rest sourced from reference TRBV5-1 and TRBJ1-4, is KAGVTQTPRYLIKTRGQQVTLSCSPISGHRSVSWYQQTPGQGLQFLFEYFSETQRNKGNFPGRFSGRQFSNSRSEMNVSTLELGDSALYLCASSFGLRATNEKLFFGSGTQLSVL.

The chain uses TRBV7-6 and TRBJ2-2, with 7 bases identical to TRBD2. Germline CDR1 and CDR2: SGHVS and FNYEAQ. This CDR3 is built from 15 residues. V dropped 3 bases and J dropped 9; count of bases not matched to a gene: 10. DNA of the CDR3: TGTGCCAGCAGCTTCCCGTCCAGCGGGATACGGGAGCTGTTTTTT. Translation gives CASSFPSSGIRELFF.

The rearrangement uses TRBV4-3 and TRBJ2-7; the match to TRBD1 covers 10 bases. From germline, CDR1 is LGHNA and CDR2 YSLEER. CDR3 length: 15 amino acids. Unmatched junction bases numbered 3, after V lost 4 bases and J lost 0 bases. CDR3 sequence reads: CASSRGTGASYEQYF. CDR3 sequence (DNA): TGCGCCAGCAGCCGAGGGACAGGGGCCTCCTACGAGCAGTACTTC.

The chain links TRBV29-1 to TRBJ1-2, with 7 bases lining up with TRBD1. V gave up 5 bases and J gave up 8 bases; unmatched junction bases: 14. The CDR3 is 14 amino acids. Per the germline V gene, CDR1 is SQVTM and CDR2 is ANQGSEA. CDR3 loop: CSVTRQGELRGYTF. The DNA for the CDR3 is TGCAGCGTTACGCGGCAGGGGGAGCTAAGGGGCTACACCTTC.

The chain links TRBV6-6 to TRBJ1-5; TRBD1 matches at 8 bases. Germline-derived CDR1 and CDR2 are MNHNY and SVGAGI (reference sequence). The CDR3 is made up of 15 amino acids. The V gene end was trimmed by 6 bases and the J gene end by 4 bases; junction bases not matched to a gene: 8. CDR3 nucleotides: TGTGCCAGCAGGCGGGGCCGACAGGGGAATCAGCCCCAGCATTTT. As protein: CASRRGRQGNQPQHF.

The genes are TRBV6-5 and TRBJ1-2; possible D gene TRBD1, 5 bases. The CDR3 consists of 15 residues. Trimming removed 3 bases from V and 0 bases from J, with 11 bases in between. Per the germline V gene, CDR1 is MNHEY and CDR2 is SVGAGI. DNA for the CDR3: TGTGCCAGCAGTTATAGGCAGGGAACTAACTATGGCTACACCTTC. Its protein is CASSYRQGTNYGYTF.

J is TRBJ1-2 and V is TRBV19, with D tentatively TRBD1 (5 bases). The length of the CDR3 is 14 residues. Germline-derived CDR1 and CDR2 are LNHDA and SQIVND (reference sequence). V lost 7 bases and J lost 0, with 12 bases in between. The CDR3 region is CASKEQGANYGYTF. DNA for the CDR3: TGTGCCAGTAAGGAGCAGGGCGCTAACTATGGCTACACCTTC.

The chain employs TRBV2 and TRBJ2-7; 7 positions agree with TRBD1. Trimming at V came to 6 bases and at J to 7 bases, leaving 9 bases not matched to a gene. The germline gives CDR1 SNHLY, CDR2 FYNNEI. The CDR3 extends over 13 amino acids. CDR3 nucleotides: TGTGCCAGCAGGGCCGGGACAGTCATAGAGCAGTACTTC. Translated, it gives CASRAGTVIEQYF. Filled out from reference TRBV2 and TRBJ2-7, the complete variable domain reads EPEVTQTPSHQVTQMGQEVILRCVPISNHLYFYWYRQILGQKVEFLVSFYNNEISEKSEIFDDQFSVERPDGSNFTLKIRSTKLEDSAMYFCASRAGTVIEQYFGPGTRLTVT.

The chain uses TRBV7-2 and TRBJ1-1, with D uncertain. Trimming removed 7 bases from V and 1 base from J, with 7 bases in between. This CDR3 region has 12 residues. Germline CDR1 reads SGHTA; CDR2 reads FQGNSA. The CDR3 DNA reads TGTGCCAGCAACACAGCGAACACTGAAGCTTTCTTT. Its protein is CASNTANTEAFF. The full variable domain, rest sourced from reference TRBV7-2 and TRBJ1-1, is GAGVSQSPSNKVTEKGKDVELRCDPISGHTALYWYRQSLGQGLEFLIYFQGNSAPDKSGLPSDRFSAERTGGSVSTLTIQRTQQEDSAVYLCASNTANTEAFFGQGTRLTVV.

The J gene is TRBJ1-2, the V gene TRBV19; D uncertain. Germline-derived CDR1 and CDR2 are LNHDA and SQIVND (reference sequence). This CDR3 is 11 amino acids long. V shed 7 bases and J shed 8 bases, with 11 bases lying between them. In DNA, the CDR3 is TGTGCCAGTAAAGAGGGCCTGGGCTACACCTTC. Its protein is CASKEGLGYTF.

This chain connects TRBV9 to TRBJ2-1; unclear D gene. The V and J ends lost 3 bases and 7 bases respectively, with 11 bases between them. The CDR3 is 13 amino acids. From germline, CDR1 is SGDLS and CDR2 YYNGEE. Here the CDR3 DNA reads TGTGCCAGCAGCGGTGACCTTCAAAATGAGCAGTTCTTC. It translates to CASSGDLQNEQFF.

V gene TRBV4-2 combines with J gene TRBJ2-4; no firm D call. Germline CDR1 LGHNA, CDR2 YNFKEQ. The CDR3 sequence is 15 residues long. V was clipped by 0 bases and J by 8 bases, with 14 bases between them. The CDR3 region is CASSQDRRAVDIQYF. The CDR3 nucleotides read TGTGCCAGCAGCCAAGATCGAAGGGCTGTGGACATTCAGTACTTC.

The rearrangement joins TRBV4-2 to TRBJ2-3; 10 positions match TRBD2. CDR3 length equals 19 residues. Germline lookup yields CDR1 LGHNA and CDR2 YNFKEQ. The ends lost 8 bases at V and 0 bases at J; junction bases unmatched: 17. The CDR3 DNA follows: TGTGCCAGCGGGAGGGCTAGCGGGGGCGTACTCCCTAGCACAGATACGCAGTATTTT. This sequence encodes CASGRASGGVLPSTDTQYF.

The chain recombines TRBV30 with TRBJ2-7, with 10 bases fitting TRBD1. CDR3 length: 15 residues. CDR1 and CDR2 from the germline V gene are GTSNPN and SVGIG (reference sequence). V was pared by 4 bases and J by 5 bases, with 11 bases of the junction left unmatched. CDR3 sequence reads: CAWNPPRDRGHEQYF. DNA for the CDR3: TGTGCCTGGAACCCACCAAGGGACAGGGGCCACGAGCAGTACTTC.

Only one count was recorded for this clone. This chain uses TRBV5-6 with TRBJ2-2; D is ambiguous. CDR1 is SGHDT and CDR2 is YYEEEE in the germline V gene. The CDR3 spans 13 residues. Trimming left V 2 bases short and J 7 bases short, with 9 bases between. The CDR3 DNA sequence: TGTGCCAGCAGCTTCTCCCTCGGCGGGGAGCTGTTTTTT. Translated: CASSFSLGGELFF.

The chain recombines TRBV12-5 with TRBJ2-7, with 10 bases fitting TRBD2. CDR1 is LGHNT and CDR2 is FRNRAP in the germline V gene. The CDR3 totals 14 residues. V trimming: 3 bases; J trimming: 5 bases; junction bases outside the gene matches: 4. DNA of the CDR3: TGTGCTAGTGGTTTTTCAGGACTAGCGGACGAGCAGTACTTC. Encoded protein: CASGFSGLADEQYF.

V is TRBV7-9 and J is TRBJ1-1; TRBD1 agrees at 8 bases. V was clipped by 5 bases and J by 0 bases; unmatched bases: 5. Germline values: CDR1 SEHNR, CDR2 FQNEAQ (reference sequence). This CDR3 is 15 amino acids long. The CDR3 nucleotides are TGTGCCAGCAGCCCAGGACAGGGCATGAACACTGAAGCTTTCTTT. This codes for CASSPGQGMNTEAFF. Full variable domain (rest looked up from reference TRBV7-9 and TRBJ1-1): DTGVSQNPRHKITKRGQNVTFRCDPISEHNRLYWYRQTLGQGPEFLTYFQNEAQLEKSRLLSDRFSAERPKGSFSTLEIQRTEQGDSAMYLCASSPGQGMNTEAFFGQGTRLTVV.

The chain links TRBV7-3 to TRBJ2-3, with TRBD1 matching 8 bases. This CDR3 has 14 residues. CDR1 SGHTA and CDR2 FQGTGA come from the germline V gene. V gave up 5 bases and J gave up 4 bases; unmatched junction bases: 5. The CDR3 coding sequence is TGTGCCAGCAGCACGACAGGGGATGCAGATACGCAGTATTTT. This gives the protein CASSTTGDADTQYF.

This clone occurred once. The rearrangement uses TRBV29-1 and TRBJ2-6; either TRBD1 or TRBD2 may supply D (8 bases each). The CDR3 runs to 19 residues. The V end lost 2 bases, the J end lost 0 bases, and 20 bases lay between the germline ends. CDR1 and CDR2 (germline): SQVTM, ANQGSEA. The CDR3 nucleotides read TGCAGCGTTGAACAACGGGGGGGAACAGGGGGCTCTGGGGCCAACGTCCTGACTTTC. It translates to CSVEQRGGTGGSGANVLTF.

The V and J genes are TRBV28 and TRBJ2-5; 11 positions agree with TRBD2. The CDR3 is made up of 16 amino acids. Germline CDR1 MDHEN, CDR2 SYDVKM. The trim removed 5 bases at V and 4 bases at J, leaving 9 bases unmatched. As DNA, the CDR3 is TGTGCCAGCAGTCCACGTAGCGGGAGGGAAGGAGAGACCCAGTACTTC. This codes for CASSPRSGREGETQYF.

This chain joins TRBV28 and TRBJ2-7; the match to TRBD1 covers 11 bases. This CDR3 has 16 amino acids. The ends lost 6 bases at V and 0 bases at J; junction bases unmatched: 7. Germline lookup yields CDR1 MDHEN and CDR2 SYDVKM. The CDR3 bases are TGTGCCAGCAGGTCCCCGGGACAGGGGGACTCCTACGAGCAGTACTTC. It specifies CASRSPGQGDSYEQYF.

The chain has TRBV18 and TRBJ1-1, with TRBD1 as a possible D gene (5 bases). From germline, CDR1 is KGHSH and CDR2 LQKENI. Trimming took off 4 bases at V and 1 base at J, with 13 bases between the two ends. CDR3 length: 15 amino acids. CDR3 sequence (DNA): TGTGCCAGCTCACTAGACCTAACAGGGAACACTGAAGCTTTCTTT. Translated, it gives CASSLDLTGNTEAFF.

CDR3 sequence reads: CASSFNYGYTF. Written as DNA, the CDR3 is TGCGCCAGCAGTTTCAACTATGGCTACACCTTC. V is TRBV10-2 and J is TRBJ1-2; no firm D call. V was clipped by 5 bases and J by 2 bases, with 3 bases between them. Germline CDR1 and CDR2: WSHSY and SAAADI. The CDR3 length is 11 residues.

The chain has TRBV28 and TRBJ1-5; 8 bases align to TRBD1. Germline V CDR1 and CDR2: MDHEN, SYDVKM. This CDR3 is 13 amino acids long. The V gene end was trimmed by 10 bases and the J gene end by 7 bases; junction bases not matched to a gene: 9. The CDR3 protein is CAIRQGAKQPQHF. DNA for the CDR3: TGTGCCATCCGTCAGGGGGCTAAACAGCCCCAGCATTTT.

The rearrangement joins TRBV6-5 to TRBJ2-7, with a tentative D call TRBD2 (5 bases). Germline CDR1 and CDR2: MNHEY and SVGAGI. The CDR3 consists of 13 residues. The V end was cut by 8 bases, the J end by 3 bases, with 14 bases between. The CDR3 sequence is CASGRDALYEQYF. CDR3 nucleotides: TGTGCCAGCGGACGGGATGCACTCTACGAGCAGTACTTC.

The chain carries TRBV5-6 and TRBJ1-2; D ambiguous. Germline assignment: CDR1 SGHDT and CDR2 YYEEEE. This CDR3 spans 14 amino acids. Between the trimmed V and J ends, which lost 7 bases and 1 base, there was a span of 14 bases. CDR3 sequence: CASSRRTVNYGYTF. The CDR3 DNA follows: TGTGCCAGCTCCAGAAGGACGGTTAACTATGGCTACACCTTC.

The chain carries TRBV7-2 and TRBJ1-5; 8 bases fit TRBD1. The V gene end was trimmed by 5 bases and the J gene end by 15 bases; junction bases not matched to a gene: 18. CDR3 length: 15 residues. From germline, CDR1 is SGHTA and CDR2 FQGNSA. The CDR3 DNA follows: TGTGCCAGCAGCCGCCTTGGGACAGGTTATCACTCGTTGCATTTT. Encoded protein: CASSRLGTGYHSLHF.

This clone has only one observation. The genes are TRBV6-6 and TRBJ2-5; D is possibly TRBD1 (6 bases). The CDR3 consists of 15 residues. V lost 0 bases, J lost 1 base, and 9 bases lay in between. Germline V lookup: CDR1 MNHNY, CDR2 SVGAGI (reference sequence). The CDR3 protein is CASSYSGQTQETQYF. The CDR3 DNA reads TGTGCCAGCAGTTACTCCGGACAGACCCAAGAGACCCAGTACTTC.